The 11 T cell receptor beta chains given below trace back to one sample, sequenced in a study of post-analysis software for immune sequencing data. Whole-study findings and limits: Included in a set of five TRBV segments more frequent in patients than controls were TRBV5-6, TRBV5-1 and TRBV20-1.

These receptors have no known antigen. The authors incorporated unique molecular identifiers into the TCR beta cDNA libraries. TCRdb re-derived calls from the PCR reads in MiXCR, one entry per CDR3 protein. Of roughly 800,000 distinct CDR3 sequences in the sample, 53% were seen once. Sequencing was carried out using blood. The source is a girl between 10 and 17 years old with multiple sclerosis.

In its sample, this clonotype was seen once. This chain connects TRBV20-1 to TRBJ1-4, with TRBD1 matching over 7 bases. Germline assignment: CDR1 DFQATT and CDR2 SNEGSKA (reference sequence). Trimming removed 5 bases from V and 8 bases from J; junction bases left unmatched: 11. This CDR3 has 14 residues. The CDR3 loop is CSAEATGEGEKLFF. Written as DNA, the CDR3 is TGCAGTGCTGAGGCTACAGGGGAGGGAGAAAAACTGTTTTTT.

In DNA, the CDR3 is TGCAGTGCTAGAGATGCTACCGGAGTACCCTACAATGAGCAGTTCTTC. Its translation: CSARDATGVPYNEQFF. The chain joins TRBV20-1 to TRBJ2-1; D is undetermined. The CDR3 spans 16 residues. V lost 0 bases and J lost 2, with 14 bases in between. CDR1 is DFQATT and CDR2 is SNEGSKA in the germline V gene (reference sequence).

This clonotype was observed a few times. The chain links TRBV27 to TRBJ2-3; a possible D gene is TRBD2 (5 bases). CDR3 length: 17 residues. V lost 0 bases and J 1 base, leaving 14 bases between the germline ends. Germline CDR1 and CDR2: MNHEY and SMNVEV (reference sequence). This CDR3 is CASSLSNRMGGTDTQYF. Written as DNA, the CDR3 is TGTGCCAGCAGTTTATCGAACCGAATGGGAGGCACAGATACGCAGTATTTT.

The sample holds a few counts of this clonotype. The V gene is TRBV29-1, the J gene TRBJ2-1; 14 positions match TRBD2. Germline values: CDR1 SQVTM, CDR2 ANQGSEA. The CDR3 loop spans 15 amino acids. The V segment lost 2 bases and the J segment 9 bases; nucleotides outside the gene matches: 6. CDR3 sequence reads: CSVEQGLAGASEQFF. The DNA for the CDR3 is TGCAGCGTTGAACAGGGACTAGCGGGAGCAAGTGAGCAGTTCTTC.

The rearrangement uses TRBV27 and TRBJ2-1; 12 bases fit TRBD2. J was trimmed by 6 bases and V by 5 bases; bases with no gene match: 8. CDR1 and CDR2 from the germline V gene are MNHEY and SMNVEV (reference sequence). CDR3 length: 16 amino acids. CDR3 nucleotide sequence: TGTGCCAGCAGTCGGACGACTAGCGGGAGACCCAATGAGCAGTTCTTC. The encoded protein is CASSRTTSGRPNEQFF.

The rearrangement joins TRBV18 to TRBJ1-2; a possible D gene is TRBD1 (5 bases). The V and J ends lost 3 bases and 6 bases respectively, with 20 bases between them. There are 16 residues in the CDR3. CDR1 and CDR2 from the germline V gene are KGHSH and LQKENI. The CDR3 sequence is CASSPGQGPLFDGYTF. CDR3 nucleotides: TGTGCCAGCTCACCGGGGCAGGGACCCCTCTTCGATGGCTACACCTTC.

This clonotype was detected a few times. The chain has TRBV5-5 and TRBJ2-3, with TRBD1 matching over 9 bases. Germline V gene sequence: CDR1 SGHKS, CDR2 YYEKEE (reference sequence). Trimming cost V 0 bases and J 0 bases; bases outside gene matches: 2. The CDR3 loop spans 16 amino acids. The CDR3 DNA reads as TGTGCCAGCAGCTTGGGGGGACAGGGCAGCACAGATACGCAGTATTTT. Its translation: CASSLGGQGSTDTQYF.

This clonotype was counted between two and nine times. This chain connects TRBV18 to TRBJ2-7, with no clear D. CDR1 KGHSH and CDR2 LQKENI come from the germline V gene. With 0 bases removed from V and 7 bases from J, the gap between germline ends came to 13 bases. The CDR3 has 14 amino acids. The CDR3 DNA follows: TGTGCCAGCTCACCACCCAAACGTCATGGGGAGCAGTACTTC. Its protein is CASSPPKRHGEQYF. The entire variable domain, with the rest obtained from reference TRBV18 and TRBJ2-7, is as follows: NAGVMQNPRHLVRRRGQEARLRCSPMKGHSHVYWYRQLPEEGLKFMVYLQKENIIDESGMPKERFSAEFPKEGPSILRIQQVVRGDSAAYFCASSPPKRHGEQYFGPGTRLTVT.

The V gene is TRBV20-1, the J gene TRBJ2-1; 14 bases map to TRBD2. The CDR3 covers 14 residues. The germline V gene encodes CDR1 DFQATT and CDR2 SNEGSKA (reference sequence). Germline trimming cut 4 bases from V and 7 bases from J; bases unmatched to any gene: 3. CDR3 region: CSAMTSGRANEQFF. The CDR3 nucleotides read TGCAGTGCTATGACTAGCGGGAGGGCTAATGAGCAGTTCTTC.

This chain connects TRBV29-1 to TRBJ1-1; D might be TRBD1 (5 bases). The germline V gene has CDR1 SQVTM and CDR2 ANQGSEA. The CDR3 is made up of 15 amino acids. Trimming removed 3 bases at V and 1 base at J, with 15 bases between. The CDR3 spells CSVDGAGSRNTEAFF. CDR3 nucleotides: TGCAGCGTTGACGGGGCCGGATCGAGGAACACTGAAGCTTTCTTT.

This clonotype occurred a few times. This rearrangement joins TRBV20-1 to TRBJ2-3, with TRBD2 matching 7 bases. V lost 3 bases, J lost 4 bases, and 7 bases stayed unmatched. In germline, CDR1 is DFQATT, CDR2 SNEGSKA (reference sequence). CDR3 length equals 14 residues. CDR3 sequence: CSASWEGRPDTQYF. The DNA of the CDR3 is TGCAGTGCTAGCTGGGAGGGCCGCCCAGATACGCAGTATTTT.